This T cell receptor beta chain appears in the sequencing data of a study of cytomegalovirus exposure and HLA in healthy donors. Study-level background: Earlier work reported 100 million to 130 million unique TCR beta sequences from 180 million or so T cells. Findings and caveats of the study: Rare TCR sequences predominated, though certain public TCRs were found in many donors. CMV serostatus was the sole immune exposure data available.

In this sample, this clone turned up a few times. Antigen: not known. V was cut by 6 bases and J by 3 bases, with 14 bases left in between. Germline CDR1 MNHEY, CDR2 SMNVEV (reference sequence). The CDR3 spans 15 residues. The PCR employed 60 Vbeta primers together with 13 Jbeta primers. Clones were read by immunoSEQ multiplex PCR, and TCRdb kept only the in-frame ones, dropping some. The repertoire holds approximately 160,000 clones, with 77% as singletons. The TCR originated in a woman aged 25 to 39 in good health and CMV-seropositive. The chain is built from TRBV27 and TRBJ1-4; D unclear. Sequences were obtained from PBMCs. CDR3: CASSRRRGANEKLFF. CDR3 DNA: TGTGCCAGCAGCCGTCGACGCGGGGCTAATGAAAAACTGTTTTTT.